Listed below are T cell receptor beta chains from one sample, sequenced in a study of cytomegalovirus exposure and HLA in healthy donors. Assay used: immunoSEQ multiplex PCR; TCRdb lists only in-frame clones, some missing. The table gives fewer than 60,000 clones; the top ten clones make up 6% to 7.5% of it. The sample taken for sequencing was PBMCs. These receptors were collected from a woman in her thirties or forties in good health and CMV-seronegative. The CDR3 runs from the conserved cysteine through the conserved F or W. Fields, in order: J gene, V gene, D gene, CDR3 protein, CDR3 DNA. A D gene is named only where the DNA matches it firmly.

TRBJ2-2 TRBV5-1 TRBD1 CASSPATGETGELFF TGCGCCAGCAGCCCCGCGACAGGGGAGACCGGGGAGCTGTTTTTT
TRBJ1-2 TRBV19 - CASSIPAGSDYGYTF TGTGCCAGTAGTATCCCGGCAGGATCGGACTATGGCTACACCTTC
TRBJ1-1 TRBV5-8 - CASSTTTVMVAFF TGTGCCAGCAGCACCACGACAGTGATGGTAGCTTTCTTT
TRBJ2-5 TRBV5-1 - CASSVGVDSLSQETQYF TGCGCCAGCAGCGTGGGGGTGGACAGCCTCTCCCAAGAGACCCAGTACTTC
TRBJ2-3 TRBV7-8 TRBD2 CASSLGPGRGVDTQYF TGTGCCAGCAGCTTAGGACCGGGGAGGGGAGTGGATACGCAGTATTTT
TRBJ1-1 TRBV7-9 TRBD1 CASSTDRGSTEAFF TGTGCCAGCAGTACGGACAGGGGGAGCACTGAAGCTTTCTTT
TRBJ2-4 TRBV7-9 - CASSLVGGQGKNIQYF TGTGCCAGCAGCTTAGTGGGAGGACAAGGGAAAAACATTCAGTACTTC
TRBJ2-7 TRBV2 - CASSDTYEQYF TGTGCCAGCAGTGATACATACGAGCAGTACTTC
TRBJ1-1 TRBV20-1 - CSARGGLEAFF TGCAGTGCCCGCGGGGGGCTTGAAGCTTTCTTT
TRBJ2-3 TRBV11-2 TRBD2 CASSLEAGGHGTQYF TGTGCCAGCAGCTTAGAAGCGGGGGGCCATGGTACGCAGTATTTT
TRBJ2-7 TRBV28 - CASSLGSYSYEQYF TGTGCCAGCAGTTTGGGCTCTTACTCCTACGAGCAGTACTTC
TRBJ2-1 TRBV29-1 TRBD1 CSVDYGTAPDNEQFF TGCAGCGTTGATTACGGGACAGCCCCGGACAATGAGCAGTTCTTC
TRBJ1-4 TRBV19 - CATVAREGISTNEKLFF TGTGCCACCGTCGCCAGGGAGGGGATTTCAACTAATGAAAAACTGTTTTTT
TRBJ1-3 TRBV4-2 - CASSQGDGGGNTIYF TGTGCCAGCAGCCAAGGCGACGGGGGTGGAAACACCATATATTTT
TRBJ1-5 TRBV19 - CASSILGGASNQPQHF TGTGCCAGTAGTATATTGGGGGGGGCTAGCAATCAGCCCCAGCATTTT
TRBJ2-2 TRBV4-2 TRBD2 CASSQDGGENTGELFF TGTGCCAGCAGCCAAGACGGGGGGGAAAACACCGGGGAGCTGTTTTTT
TRBJ1-5 TRBV6-5 - CATGVSDSNQPQHF TGTGCCACCGGGGTAAGCGACAGCAATCAGCCCCAGCATTTT
TRBJ2-5 TRBV6-1 TRBD1 CASSGTGTPVGQETQYF TGTGCCAGCAGTGGGACAGGGACACCGGTTGGGCAAGAGACCCAGTACTTC
TRBJ2-3 TRBV6-5 TRBD2 CASSGTSGGVDTQYF TGTGCCAGCAGTGGAACTAGCGGGGGAGTCGATACGCAGTATTTT
TRBJ2-2 TRBV7-3 - CASRSGDGRNTGELFF TGTGCCAGCAGGTCCGGGGATGGGAGGAACACCGGGGAGCTGTTTTTT
TRBJ2-5 TRBV4-3 - CASSPNRETQYF TGCGCCAGCAGCCCAAACAGGGAAACCCAGTACTTC
TRBJ1-2 TRBV30 - CAWSVLQGGSGYTF TGTGCCTGGAGTGTATTACAGGGAGGGTCCGGCTACACCTTC
TRBJ1-1 TRBV6-4 TRBD1 CASSDSGRGKGEAFF TGTGCCAGCAGTGACTCGGGCAGGGGGAAGGGTGAAGCTTTCTTT
TRBJ1-2 TRBV28 - CASSFSGYGYTF TGTGCCAGCAGTTTCTCAGGCTATGGCTACACCTTC
TRBJ1-2 TRBV19 - CATAGHRANYGYTF TGTGCCACCGCGGGGCACCGCGCAAACTATGGCTACACCTTC
TRBJ2-5 TRBV7-7 TRBD1 CASSVIPGQQETQYF TGTGCCAGCAGCGTTATTCCGGGACAGCAAGAGACCCAGTACTTC
TRBJ1-2 TRBV6-5 - CASSYQPTGAQGYTF TGTGCCAGCAGTTACCAGCCCACCGGAGCTCAAGGCTACACCTTC
TRBJ1-6 TRBV18 - CASSPEGHYNSPLHF TGTGCCAGCTCACCAGAGGGACATTATAATTCACCCCTCCACTTT
TRBJ2-5 TRBV4-2 TRBD2 CASSQAAGRGGETQYF TGTGCCAGCAGCCAAGCAGCCGGGAGGGGTGGGGAGACCCAGTACTTC
TRBJ1-6 TRBV5-1 - CASSAGLGKGNSPLHF TGCGCCAGCAGCGCGGGCCTGGGAAAGGGAAATTCACCCCTCCACTTT
TRBJ2-3 TRBV18 TRBD1 CASSRNSPGQGQDTQYF TGTGCCAGCTCACGGAACTCACCGGGACAGGGACAAGATACGCAGTATTTT
TRBJ1-1 TRBV13 - CASSLEGLGTEAFF TGTGCCAGCAGCTTAGAGGGGTTGGGGACTGAAGCTTTCTTT
TRBJ1-5 TRBV5-8 - CASSSDGRTNQPQHF TGTGCCAGCAGCTCCGACGGGAGGACCAATCAGCCCCAGCATTTT
TRBJ1-2 TRBV29-1 TRBD1 CSVWGTGTANGYTF TGCAGCGTTTGGGGAACCGGGACAGCAAATGGCTACACCTTC
TRBJ2-1 TRBV5-4 TRBD1 CASSLEGDRGHEQFF TGTGCCAGCAGCTTGGAGGGGGACAGGGGGCATGAGCAGTTCTTC
TRBJ2-5 TRBV7-2 TRBD1 CASRTGGAWETQYF TGTGCCAGCAGGACAGGGGGCGCGTGGGAGACCCAGTACTTC
TRBJ2-3 TRBV5-1 TRBD1 CASSLGQGRFDTDTQYF TGCGCCAGCAGCCTCGGACAGGGAAGGTTCGACACAGATACGCAGTATTTT
TRBJ1-4 TRBV30 TRBD1 CAWSVQGADEKLFF TGTGCCTGGAGTGTTCAGGGGGCAGACGAAAAACTGTTTTTT
TRBJ1-4 TRBV28 TRBD1 CASTQDREAEKLFF TGTGCCAGCACCCAGGACAGGGAAGCTGAAAAACTGTTTTTT
TRBJ1-3 TRBV11-2 - CASSLVAGAVNTIYF TGTGCCAGCAGCTTAGTCGCAGGGGCGGTAAACACCATATATTTT